This record looks at one TCR beta chain sequence and its context. The CDR3 has 16 amino acids. J lost 4 bases, V lost 4 bases, and 12 bases had no gene match. Germline V CDR1 and CDR2: MNHNS, SASEGT. The PCR made use of 60 Vbeta and 13 Jbeta primers. The table came from immunoSEQ multiplex PCR; TCRdb's copy has only in-frame clones and leaves some out. The table has about 240,000 clones, around 81% seen once. These data belong to a study of cytomegalovirus exposure and HLA in healthy donors. This chain uses TRBV6-1 with TRBJ2-7, with 8 bases aligning to TRBD1. Sequencing was done on a sample of PBMCs. The TCR comes from an older woman in good health and CMV-seropositive. In DNA, the CDR3 is TGTGCCAGCAGTGGTACGACAGGGGCTGATTCTTACGAGCAGTACTTC. Residues: CASSGTTGADSYEQYF.